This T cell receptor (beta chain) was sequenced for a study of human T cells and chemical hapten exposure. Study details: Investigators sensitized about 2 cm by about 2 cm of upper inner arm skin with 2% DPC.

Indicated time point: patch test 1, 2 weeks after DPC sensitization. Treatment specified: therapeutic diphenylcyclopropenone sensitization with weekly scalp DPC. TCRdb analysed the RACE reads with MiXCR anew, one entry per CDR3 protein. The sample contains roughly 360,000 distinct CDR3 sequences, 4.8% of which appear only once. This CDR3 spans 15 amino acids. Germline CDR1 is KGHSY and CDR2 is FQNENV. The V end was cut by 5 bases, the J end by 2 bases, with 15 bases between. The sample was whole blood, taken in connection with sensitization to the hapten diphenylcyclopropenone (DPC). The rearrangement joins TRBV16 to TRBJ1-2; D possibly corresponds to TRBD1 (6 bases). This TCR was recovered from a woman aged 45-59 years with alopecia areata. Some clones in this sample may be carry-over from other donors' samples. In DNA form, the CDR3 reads TGTGCCAGCAGCAGGGACACCGGTATCAACTATGGCTACACCTTC. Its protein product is CASSRDTGINYGYTF.